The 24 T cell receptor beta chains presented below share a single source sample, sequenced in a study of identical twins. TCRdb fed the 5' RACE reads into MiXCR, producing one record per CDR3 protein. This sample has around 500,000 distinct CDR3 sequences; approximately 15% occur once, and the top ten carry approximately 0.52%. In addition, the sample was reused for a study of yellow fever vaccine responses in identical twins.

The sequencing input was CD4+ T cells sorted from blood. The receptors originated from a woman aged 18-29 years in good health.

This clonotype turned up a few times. The CDR3 DNA sequence: TGTGCCAGCAGTAGGGGCTACAAGGCCGGGCACGAGCAGTACTTC. Amino acid sequence: CASSRGYKAGHEQYF. J is TRBJ2-7 and V is TRBV12-3 or TRBV12-4, with a tentative D call TRBD1 (5 bases). Trimming removed 5 bases at V and 5 bases at J, with 19 bases between. The CDR3 is 15 residues long.

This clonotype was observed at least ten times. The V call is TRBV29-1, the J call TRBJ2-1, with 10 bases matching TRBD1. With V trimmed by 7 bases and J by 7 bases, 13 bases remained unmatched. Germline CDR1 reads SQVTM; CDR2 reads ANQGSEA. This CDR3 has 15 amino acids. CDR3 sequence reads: CSALPRQGARNEQFF. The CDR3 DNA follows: TGCAGCGCTCTACCGCGACAGGGGGCTCGGAATGAGCAGTTCTTC.

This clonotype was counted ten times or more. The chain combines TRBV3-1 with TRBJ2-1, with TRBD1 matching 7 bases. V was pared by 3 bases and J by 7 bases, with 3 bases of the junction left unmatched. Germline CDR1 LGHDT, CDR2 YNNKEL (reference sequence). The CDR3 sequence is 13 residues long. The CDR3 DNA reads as TGTGCCAGCAGCCAGGCGGACAGGAATGAGCAGTTCTTC. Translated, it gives CASSQADRNEQFF.

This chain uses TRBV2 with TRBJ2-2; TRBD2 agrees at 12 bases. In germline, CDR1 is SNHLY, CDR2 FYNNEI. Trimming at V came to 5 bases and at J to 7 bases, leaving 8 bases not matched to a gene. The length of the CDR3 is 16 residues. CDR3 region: CASSILAGGTGGELFF. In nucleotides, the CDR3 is TGTGCCAGCAGTATCCTAGCGGGGGGGACCGGCGGGGAGCTGTTTTTT. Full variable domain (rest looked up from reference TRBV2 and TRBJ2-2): EPEVTQTPSHQVTQMGQEVILRCVPISNHLYFYWYRQILGQKVEFLVSFYNNEISEKSEIFDDQFSVERPDGSNFTLKIRSTKLEDSAMYFCASSILAGGTGGELFFGEGSRLTVL.

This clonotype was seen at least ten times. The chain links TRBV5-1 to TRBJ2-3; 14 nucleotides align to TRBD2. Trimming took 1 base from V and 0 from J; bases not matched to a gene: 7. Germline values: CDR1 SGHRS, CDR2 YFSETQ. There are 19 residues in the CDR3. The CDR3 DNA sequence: TGCGCCAGCAGCTTGATGGTGGGACTAGCGGGGGCTAGCACAGATACGCAGTATTTT. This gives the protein CASSLMVGLAGASTDTQYF.

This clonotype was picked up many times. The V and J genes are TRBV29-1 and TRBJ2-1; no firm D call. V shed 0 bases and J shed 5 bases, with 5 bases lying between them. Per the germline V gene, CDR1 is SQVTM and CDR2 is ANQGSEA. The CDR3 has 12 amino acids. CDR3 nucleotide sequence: TGCAGCGTTGAAGACCTAAACAATGAGCAGTTCTTC. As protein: CSVEDLNNEQFF.

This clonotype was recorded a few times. The CDR3 nucleotides read TGCGCCAGCAGCTTGACAGGGATAGGTCAGCCCCAGCATTTT. Translation gives CASSLTGIGQPQHF. The rearrangement joins TRBV5-1 to TRBJ1-5, with a tentative D call TRBD1 (6 bases). From germline, CDR1 is SGHRS and CDR2 YFSETQ. The CDR3 extends over 14 amino acids. Between the trimmed V and J ends, which lost 1 base and 6 bases, there was a span of 11 bases.

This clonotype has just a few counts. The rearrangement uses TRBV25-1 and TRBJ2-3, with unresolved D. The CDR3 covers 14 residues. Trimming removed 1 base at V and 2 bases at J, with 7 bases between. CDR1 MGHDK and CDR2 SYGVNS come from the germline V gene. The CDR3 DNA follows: TGTGCCAGCAGTGAATCCCCGGTCACAGATACGCAGTATTTT. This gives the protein CASSESPVTDTQYF. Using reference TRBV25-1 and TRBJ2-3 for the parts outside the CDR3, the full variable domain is EADIYQTPRYLVIGTGKKITLECSQTMGHDKMYWYQQDPGMELHLIHYSYGVNSTEKGDLSSESTVSRIRTEHFPLTLESARPSHTSQYLCASSESPVTDTQYFGPGTRLTVL.

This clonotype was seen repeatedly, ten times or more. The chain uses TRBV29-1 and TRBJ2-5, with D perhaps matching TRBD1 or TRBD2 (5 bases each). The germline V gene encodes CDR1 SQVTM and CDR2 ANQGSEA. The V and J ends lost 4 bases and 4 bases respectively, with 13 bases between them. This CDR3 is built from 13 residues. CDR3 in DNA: TGCAGCGTTGCCGGTCCCGGGGCAGAGACCCAGTACTTC. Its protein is CSVAGPGAETQYF.

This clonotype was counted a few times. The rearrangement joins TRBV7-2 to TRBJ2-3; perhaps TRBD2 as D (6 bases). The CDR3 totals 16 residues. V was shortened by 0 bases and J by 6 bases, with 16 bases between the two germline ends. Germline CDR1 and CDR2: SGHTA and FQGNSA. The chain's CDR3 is CASSLALAFARDTQYF. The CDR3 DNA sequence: TGTGCCAGCAGCTTAGCGCTAGCGTTCGCTCGGGATACGCAGTATTTT.

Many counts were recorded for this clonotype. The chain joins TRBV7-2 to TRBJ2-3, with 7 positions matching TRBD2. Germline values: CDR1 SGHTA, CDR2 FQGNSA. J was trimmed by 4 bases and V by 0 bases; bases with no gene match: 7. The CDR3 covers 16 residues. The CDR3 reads CASSLALGGLADTQYF. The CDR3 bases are TGTGCCAGCAGCTTAGCGCTGGGAGGGTTGGCAGATACGCAGTATTTT.

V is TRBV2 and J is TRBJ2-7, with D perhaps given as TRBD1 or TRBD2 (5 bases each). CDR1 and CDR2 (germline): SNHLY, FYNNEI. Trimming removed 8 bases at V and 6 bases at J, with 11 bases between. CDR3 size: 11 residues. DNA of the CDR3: TGTGCCAGCGGGCGAGGGGTCGAGCAGTACTTC. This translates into CASGRGVEQYF.

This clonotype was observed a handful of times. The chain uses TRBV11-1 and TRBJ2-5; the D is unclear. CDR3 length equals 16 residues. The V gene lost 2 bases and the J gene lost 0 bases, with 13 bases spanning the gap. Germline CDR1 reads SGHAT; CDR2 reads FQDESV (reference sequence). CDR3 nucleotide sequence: TGTGCCAGCAGCTTACCCATAACAGCGTACCAAGAGACCCAGTACTTC. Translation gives CASSLPITAYQETQYF.

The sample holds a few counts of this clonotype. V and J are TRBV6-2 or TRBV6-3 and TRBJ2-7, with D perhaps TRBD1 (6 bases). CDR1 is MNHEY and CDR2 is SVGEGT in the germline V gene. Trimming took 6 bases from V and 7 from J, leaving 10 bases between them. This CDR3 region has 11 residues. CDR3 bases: TGTGCCAGCAGAGCAGGGGTGGAGCAGTACTTC. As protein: CASRAGVEQYF.

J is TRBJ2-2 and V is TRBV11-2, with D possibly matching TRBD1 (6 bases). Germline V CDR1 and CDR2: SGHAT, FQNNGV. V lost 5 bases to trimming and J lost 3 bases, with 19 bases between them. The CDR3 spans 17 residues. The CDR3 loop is CASSTRQVDTHTGELFF. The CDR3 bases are TGTGCCAGCAGCACCCGACAGGTAGACACGCACACCGGGGAGCTGTTTTTT.

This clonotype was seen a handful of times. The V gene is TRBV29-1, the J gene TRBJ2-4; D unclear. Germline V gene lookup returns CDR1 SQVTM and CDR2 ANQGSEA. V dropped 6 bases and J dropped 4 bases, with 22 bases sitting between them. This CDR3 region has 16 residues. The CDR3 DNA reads TGCAGCGTCGGCCTTCTTGGCGGTGGGCCGAAAAACATTCAGTACTTC. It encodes CSVGLLGGGPKNIQYF.

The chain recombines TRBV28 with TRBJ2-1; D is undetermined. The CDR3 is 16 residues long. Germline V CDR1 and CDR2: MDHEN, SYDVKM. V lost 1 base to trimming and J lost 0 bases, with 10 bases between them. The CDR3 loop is CASSLLTPSSYNEQFF. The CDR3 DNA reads TGTGCCAGCAGTTTATTAACACCTAGCTCCTACAATGAGCAGTTCTTC.

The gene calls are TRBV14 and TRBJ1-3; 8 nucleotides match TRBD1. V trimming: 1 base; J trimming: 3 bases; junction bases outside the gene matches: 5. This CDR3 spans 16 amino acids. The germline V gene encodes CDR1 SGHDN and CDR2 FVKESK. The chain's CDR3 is CASSQVQGAYGNTIYF. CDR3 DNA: TGTGCCAGCAGCCAAGTTCAGGGGGCTTATGGAAACACCATATATTTT.

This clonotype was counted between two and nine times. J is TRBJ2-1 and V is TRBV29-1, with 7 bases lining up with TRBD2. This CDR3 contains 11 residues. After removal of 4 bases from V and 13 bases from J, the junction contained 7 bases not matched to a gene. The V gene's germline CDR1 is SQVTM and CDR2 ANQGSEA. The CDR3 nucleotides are TGCAGCGTTGCGCGGGGAGGGCCTCAGTTCTTC. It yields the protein CSVARGGPQFF.

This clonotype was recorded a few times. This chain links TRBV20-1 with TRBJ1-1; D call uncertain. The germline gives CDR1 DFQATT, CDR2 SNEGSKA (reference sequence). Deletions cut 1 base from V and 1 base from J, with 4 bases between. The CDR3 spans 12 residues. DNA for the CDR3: TGCAGTGCTAGAGGAAAGAACACTGAAGCTTTCTTT. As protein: CSARGKNTEAFF.

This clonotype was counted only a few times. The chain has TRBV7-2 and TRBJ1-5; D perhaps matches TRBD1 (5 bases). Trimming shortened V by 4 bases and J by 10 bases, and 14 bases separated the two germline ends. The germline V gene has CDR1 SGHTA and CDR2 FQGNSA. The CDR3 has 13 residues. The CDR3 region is CASSWGSGGPQHF. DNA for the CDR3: TGTGCCAGCAGCTGGGGCTCCGGGGGACCCCAGCATTTT.

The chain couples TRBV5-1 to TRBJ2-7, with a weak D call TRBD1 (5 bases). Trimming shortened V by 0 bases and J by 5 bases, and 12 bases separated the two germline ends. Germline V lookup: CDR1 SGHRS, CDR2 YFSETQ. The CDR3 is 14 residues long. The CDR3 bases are TGCGCCAGCAGCTTGGTCCAGGGCGGAAACGAGCAGTACTTC. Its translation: CASSLVQGGNEQYF. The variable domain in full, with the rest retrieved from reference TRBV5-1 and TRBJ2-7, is KAGVTQTPRYLIKTRGQQVTLSCSPISGHRSVSWYQQTPGQGLQFLFEYFSETQRNKGNFPGRFSGRQFSNSRSEMNVSTLELGDSALYLCASSLVQGGNEQYFGPGTRLTVT.

The CDR3 DNA is TGTGCCAGCAGCTTAGGGACAGGACGCACAGATACGCAGTATTTT. Translation: CASSLGTGRTDTQYF. The rearrangement links TRBV11-3 to TRBJ2-3, with 7 bases matching TRBD1. With 1 base clipped from V and 1 base from J, the junction kept 2 bases outside the gene matches. CDR1 and CDR2 from the germline V gene are SGHNT and YENEEA. This CDR3 comprises 15 residues.

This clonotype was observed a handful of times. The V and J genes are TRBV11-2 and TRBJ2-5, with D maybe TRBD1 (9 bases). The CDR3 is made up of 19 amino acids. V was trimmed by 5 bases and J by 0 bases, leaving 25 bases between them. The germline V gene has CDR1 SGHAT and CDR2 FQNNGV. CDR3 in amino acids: CASSLTGGTSGKYQETQYF. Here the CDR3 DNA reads TGTGCCAGCAGCCTCACAGGGGGCACTAGCGGAAAGTACCAAGAGACCCAGTACTTC. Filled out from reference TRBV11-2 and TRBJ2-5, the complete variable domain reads EAGVAQSPRYKIIEKRQSVAFWCNPISGHATLYWYQQILGQGPKLLIQFQNNGVVDDSQLPKDRFSAERLKGVDSTLKIQPAKLEDSAVYLCASSLTGGTSGKYQETQYFGPGTRLLVL.